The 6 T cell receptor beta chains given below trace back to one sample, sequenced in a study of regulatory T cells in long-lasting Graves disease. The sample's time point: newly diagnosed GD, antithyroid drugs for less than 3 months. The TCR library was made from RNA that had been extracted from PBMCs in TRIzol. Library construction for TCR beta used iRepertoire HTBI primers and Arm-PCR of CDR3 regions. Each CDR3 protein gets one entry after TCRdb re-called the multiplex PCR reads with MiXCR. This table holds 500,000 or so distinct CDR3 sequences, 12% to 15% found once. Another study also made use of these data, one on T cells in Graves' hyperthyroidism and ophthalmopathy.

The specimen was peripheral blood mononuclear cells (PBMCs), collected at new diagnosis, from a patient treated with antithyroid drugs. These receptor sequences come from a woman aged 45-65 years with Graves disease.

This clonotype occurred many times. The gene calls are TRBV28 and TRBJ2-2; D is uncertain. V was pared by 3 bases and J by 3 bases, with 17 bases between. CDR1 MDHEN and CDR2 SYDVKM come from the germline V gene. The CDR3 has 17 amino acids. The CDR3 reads CASSLHAETTDTGELFF. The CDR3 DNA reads TGTGCCAGCAGTTTGCATGCGGAGACCACGGACACCGGGGAGCTGTTTTTT.

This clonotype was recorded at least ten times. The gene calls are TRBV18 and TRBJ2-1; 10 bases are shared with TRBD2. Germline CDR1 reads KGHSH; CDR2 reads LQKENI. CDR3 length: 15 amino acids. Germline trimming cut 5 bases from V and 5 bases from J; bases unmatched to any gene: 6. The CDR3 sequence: CASSSLAGGHNEQFF. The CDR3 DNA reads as TGTGCCAGCTCATCATTAGCGGGGGGACACAATGAGCAGTTCTTC.

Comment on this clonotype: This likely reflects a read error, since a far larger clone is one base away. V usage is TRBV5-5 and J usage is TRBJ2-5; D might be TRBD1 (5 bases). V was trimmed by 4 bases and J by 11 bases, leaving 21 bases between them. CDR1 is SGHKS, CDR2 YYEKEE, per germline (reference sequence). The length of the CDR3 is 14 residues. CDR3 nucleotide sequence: TGTGCCAGCAGCATTCCAGACAGTTACAATGAGCAGTACTTC. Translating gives CASSIPDSYNEQYF.

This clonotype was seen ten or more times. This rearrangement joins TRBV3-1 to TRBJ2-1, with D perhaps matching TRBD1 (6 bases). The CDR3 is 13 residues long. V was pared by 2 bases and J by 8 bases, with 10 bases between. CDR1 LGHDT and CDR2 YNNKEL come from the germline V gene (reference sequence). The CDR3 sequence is CASSQLPGDEQFF. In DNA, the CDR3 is TGTGCCAGCAGCCAATTGCCAGGGGATGAGCAGTTCTTC.

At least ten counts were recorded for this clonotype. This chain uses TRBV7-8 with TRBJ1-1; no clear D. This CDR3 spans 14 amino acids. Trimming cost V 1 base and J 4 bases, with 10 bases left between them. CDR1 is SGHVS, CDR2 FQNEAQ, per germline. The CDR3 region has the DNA TGTGCCAGCAGCTTAGGGTACTTGGGCACTGAAGCTTTCTTT. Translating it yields CASSLGYLGTEAFF.

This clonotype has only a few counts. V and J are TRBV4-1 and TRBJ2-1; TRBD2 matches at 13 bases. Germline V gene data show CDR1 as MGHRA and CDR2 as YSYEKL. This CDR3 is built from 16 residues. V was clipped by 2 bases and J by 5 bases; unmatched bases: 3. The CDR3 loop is CASSQTSGRGDNEQFF. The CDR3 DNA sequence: TGCGCCAGCAGCCAAACTAGCGGGAGGGGGGACAATGAGCAGTTCTTC.